This is a list of T cell receptor beta chains from one sample in a study of T cell responses to AZD1222 COVID-19 vaccine. Some clones are missing from TCRdb's copy, which holds only in-frame ones; the method was immunoSEQ multiplex PCR. The sample includes 180,000 or so clones, 92% of them seen just once. Sequenced here: peripheral blood, sampled 28 days after the second AZD1222 dose. All receptors come from an adult who received the AZD1222 COVID-19 vaccine. The conserved cysteine and the conserved F or W are not part of the CDR3 here. Fields, in order: J gene, V gene, CDR3 protein.

TRBJ1-2 TRBV7-9 ASSSEPRTGRAYGYT
TRBJ1-2 TRBV2 ASSEWPGGYT
TRBJ1-1 TRBV5-1 ASSYQMNTEAF
TRBJ2-3 TRBV19 ASSIDWATDTQY
TRBJ1-2 TRBV6-6 ASSQGAGYT
TRBJ1-1 TRBV2 ASSEQIEAF
TRBJ1-1 TRBV11-1 ASSSDRVGTEAF
TRBJ1-1 TRBV20-1 SARGGNQAF
TRBJ1-4 TRBV4-1 ASSMHIGRGDEKLF
TRBJ2-7 TRBV7-2 ASSFGRSSYEQY
TRBJ2-2 TRBV5-1 ASSLRTGTGELF
TRBJ1-6 TRBV5-8 ASSRMLNNSPLH
TRBJ1-1 TRBV3-1/TRBV3-2 ASSQGLGGYTEAF
TRBJ1-2 TRBV6-1 ASSAQFGGENYGYT
TRBJ1-5 TRBV19 ASSRRSHSNQPQH
TRBJ2-5 TRBV10-3 AISQASGTETQY
TRBJ1-6 TRBV28 ASSGETRGRGLGSPLH
TRBJ2-1 TRBV6-1 ASSELYRTGSYNEQF
TRBJ1-2 TRBV7-2 ASSIQQGGVYGYT
TRBJ2-2 TRBV6-5 ASRPYPSGGELF